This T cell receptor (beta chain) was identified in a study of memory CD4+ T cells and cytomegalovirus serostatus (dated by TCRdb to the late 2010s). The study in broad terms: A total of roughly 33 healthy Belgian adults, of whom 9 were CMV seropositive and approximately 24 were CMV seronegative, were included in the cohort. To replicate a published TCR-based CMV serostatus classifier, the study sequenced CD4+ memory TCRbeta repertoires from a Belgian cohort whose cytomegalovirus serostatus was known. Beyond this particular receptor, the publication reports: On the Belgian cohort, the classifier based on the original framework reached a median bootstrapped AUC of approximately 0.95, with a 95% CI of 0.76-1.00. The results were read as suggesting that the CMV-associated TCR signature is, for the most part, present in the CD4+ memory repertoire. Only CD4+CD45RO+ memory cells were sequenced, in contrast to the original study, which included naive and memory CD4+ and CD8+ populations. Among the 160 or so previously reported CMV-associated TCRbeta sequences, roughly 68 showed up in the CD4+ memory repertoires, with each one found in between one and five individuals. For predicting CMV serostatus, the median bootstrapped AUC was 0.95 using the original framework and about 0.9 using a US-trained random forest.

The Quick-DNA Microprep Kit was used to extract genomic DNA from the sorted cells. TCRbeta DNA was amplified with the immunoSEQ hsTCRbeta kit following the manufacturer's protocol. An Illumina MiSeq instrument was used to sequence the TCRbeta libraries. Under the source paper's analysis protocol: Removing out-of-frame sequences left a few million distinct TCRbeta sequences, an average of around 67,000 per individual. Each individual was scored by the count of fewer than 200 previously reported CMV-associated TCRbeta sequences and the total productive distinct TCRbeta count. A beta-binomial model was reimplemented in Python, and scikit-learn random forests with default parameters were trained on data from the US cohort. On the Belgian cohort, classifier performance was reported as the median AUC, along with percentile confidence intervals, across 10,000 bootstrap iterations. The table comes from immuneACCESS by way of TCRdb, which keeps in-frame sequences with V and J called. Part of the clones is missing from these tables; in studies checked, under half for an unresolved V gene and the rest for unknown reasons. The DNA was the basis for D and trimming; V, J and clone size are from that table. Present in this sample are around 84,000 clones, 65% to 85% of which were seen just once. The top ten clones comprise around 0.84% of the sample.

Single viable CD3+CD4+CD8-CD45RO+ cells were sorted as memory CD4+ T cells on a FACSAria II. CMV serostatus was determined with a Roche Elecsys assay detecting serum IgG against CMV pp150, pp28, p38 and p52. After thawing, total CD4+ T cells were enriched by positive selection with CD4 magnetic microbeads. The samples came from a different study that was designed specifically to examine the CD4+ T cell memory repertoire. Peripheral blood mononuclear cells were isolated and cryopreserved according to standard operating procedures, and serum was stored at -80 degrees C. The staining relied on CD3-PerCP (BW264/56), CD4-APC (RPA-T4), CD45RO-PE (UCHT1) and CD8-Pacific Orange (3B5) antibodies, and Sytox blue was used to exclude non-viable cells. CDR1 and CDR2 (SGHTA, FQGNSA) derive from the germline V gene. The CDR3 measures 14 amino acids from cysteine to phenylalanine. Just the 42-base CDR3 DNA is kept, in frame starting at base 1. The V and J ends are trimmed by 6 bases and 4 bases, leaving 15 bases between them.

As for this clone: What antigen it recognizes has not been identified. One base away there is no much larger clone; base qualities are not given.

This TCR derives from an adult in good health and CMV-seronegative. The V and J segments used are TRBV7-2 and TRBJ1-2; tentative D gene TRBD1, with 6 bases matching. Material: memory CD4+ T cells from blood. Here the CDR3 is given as CASSSKGGRYGYTF. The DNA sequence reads TGTGCCAGCAGTTCGAAGGGGGGACGCTATGGCTACACCTTC. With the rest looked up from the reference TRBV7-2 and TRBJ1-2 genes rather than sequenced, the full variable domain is GAGVSQSPSNKVTEKGKDVELRCDPISGHTALYWYRQSLGQGLEFLIYFQGNSAPDKSGLPSDRFSAERTGGSVSTLTIQRTQQEDSAVYLCASSSKGGRYGYTFGSGTRLTVV.